A selection of T cell receptor beta chains follows, all from one sample in a study of T cell responses to AZD1222 COVID-19 vaccine. Sequenced by immunoSEQ multiplex PCR; TCRdb stores in-frame clones only, minus some. The sample lists more than 75,000 clones; about nine tenths were seen once. Source: peripheral blood, taken 28 days after the second AZD1222 dose. Receptors originate from an adult who received the AZD1222 COVID-19 vaccine. Both conserved end residues are part of each CDR3.

v_call,cdr3_aa
TRBV28,CASSLRLNNSPLHF
TRBV9,CASSVEGSAYEQYF
TRBV9,CASSDRQGAGTGYTF
TRBV5-1,CASYHGGENTEAFF
TRBV5-1,CASSLDGQGYEQYF
TRBV18,CASSPGATGGAFF
TRBV19,CASSDEDYNSPLHF
TRBV2,CASSDRANENTIYF
TRBV5-6,CASSPGLAGADTQYF
TRBV2,CASTLYHGPPDTEAFF
TRBV11-3,CASSLAYGSTDTQYF
TRBV6-1,CASRERDLPYSNQPQHF
TRBV4-1,CASSLKDSSYNSPLHF
TRBV11-2,CASSLDLIRDSWMEKLFF
TRBV27,CASRPGQGADGYTF
TRBV28,CASSHRDALGIGELFF
TRBV12-2,CASRPRTQPPLYNEQFF
TRBV30,CAWSVGVATAFF
TRBV4-2,CASSQTGRPFEAFF
TRBV3-1/TRBV3-2,CASSQRWDRGPNSYEQYF
TRBV4-1,CASSQYGKGMGNEQFF
TRBV5-1,CASSSWTGPNTEAFF
TRBV7-2,CASSFAVGQNIQYF
TRBV19,CASNGRVNEQFF
TRBV19,CASSTLAGGPEEQYF
TRBV7-2,CASSFTFGDEQFF
TRBV18,CASSPYYPGQGGKNEQFF
TRBV11-1,CASSLPGGRIYNEQFF
TRBV27,CASSLVAKTYEQYF
TRBV3-1/TRBV3-2,CASSTWEGPGELFF
TRBV7-2,CASSPIGTERTGAQYF
TRBV7-2,CASRSRRSPGNTIYF
TRBV27,CASSWGGSYNEQFF
TRBV18,CASSPRRGENTGELFF
TRBV6-5,CASSPQGEGNQPQHF
TRBV7-8,CASSRGRINSYEQYF
TRBV25-1,CASSQLAGGPLPDTQYF